This paragraph reports one T cell receptor beta chain. The repertoire was sequenced with immunoSEQ multiplex PCR; TCRdb's copy has only in-frame clones and lacks some. The table lists a few million clones, 85% to 95% of them singletons, with around 0.15% in the top ten. The data are from a study of shared clonotypes between healthy human individuals. This CDR3 region has 14 residues. Between the trimmed V and J ends, which lost 1 base and 0 bases, there was a span of 6 bases. Germline loops: CDR1 MDHEN, CDR2 SYDVKM. The source is a man younger than 30 in good health. Sequencing input: naive CD4+ T cells sorted from blood. Subset of the sample: CD45RA+ positively selected. The chain combines TRBV28 with TRBJ1-1; D call uncertain. The CDR3 DNA sequence: TGTGCCAGCAGTTTATCCGGGATGAACACTGAAGCTTTCTTT. Its translation is CASSLSGMNTEAFF.